This paragraph covers one TCR beta chain sequence. Method: immunoSEQ multiplex PCR; TCRdb's copy keeps in-frame clones and lacks some. Of tens of thousands of clones listed, roughly 70% are singletons. This sample is drawn from a study of T cell clones after liver transplantation. Turning to the study itself: Immunosuppression withdrawal was tried within 2 years after liver transplantation in this trial.

Sorting of unstimulated PBMCs yielded separate CD3+CD4+ and CD3+CD8+ fractions. Trimming shortened V by 4 bases and J by 6 bases, and 14 bases separated the two germline ends. Per the germline V gene, CDR1 is ENHRY and CDR2 is SYGVKD. CDR3 size: 14 residues. The chain employs TRBV10-3 and TRBJ2-3, with D possibly TRBD2 on 7 matching bases. The sample consisted of CD4+ T cells from blood, taken at the 22-month timepoint. The TCR sequence derives from a human patient who received a liver transplant. T cells may partly derive from the graft donor. This chain's CDR3 is CAISVRGGGDTQYF. The DNA of the CDR3 is TGTGCCATCAGTGTAAGGGGGGGAGGGGATACGCAGTATTTT.